One sample yielded the 10 T cell receptor beta chains listed below, sequenced in a study of T cells after yellow fever vaccination. TCRdb called the 5' RACE reads again in MiXCR, with one record for every CDR3 protein. The sample has 280,000 or so distinct CDR3 sequences; 7.5% to 9.5% are singletons. Sequenced material: CD4+ T cells sorted from PBMCs, taken 5 days after the yellow fever booster vaccination. The receptors were gathered from a man aged 18 to 30 who received the YFV17D yellow fever vaccine.

This clonotype was counted a few times. The rearrangement uses TRBV5-1 and TRBJ2-7, with D perhaps TRBD2 (5 bases). Germline loops: CDR1 SGHRS, CDR2 YFSETQ. V was trimmed by 6 bases and J by 5 bases, leaving 21 bases between them. The CDR3 sequence is 15 residues long. In nucleotides, the CDR3 is TGCGCCAGCACCCTGGATCCGGGGAGCTTCAACGAGCAGTACTTC. Amino acids: CASTLDPGSFNEQYF. Looking up the rest from reference TRBV5-1 and TRBJ2-7 gives the full variable domain: KAGVTQTPRYLIKTRGQQVTLSCSPISGHRSVSWYQQTPGQGLQFLFEYFSETQRNKGNFPGRFSGRQFSNSRSEMNVSTLELGDSALYLCASTLDPGSFNEQYFGPGTRLTVT.

The J gene is TRBJ2-5, the V gene TRBV11-2; D call uncertain. V gave up 0 bases and J gave up 3 bases, with 5 bases separating them. Germline loops: CDR1 SGHAT, CDR2 FQNNGV. The CDR3 contains 13 residues. Here the CDR3 reads CASSLDGEETQYF. As DNA, the CDR3 is TGTGCCAGCAGCTTAGATGGGGAAGAGACCCAGTACTTC.

The table lists this clonotype with a few counts. The rearrangement joins TRBV29-1 to TRBJ2-5; D is perhaps TRBD1 (5 bases). The V gene's germline CDR1 is SQVTM and CDR2 ANQGSEA. The CDR3 covers 12 residues. Between the trimmed V and J ends, which lost 7 bases and 4 bases, there was a span of 13 bases. CDR3 region: CSGDDRAETQYF. The CDR3 bases are TGCAGCGGAGATGACAGAGCAGAGACCCAGTACTTC.

This chain connects TRBV12-3 or TRBV12-4 to TRBJ2-4; TRBD2 matches 16 bases. The CDR3 sequence is 18 residues long. With V trimmed by 4 bases and J by 2 bases, 5 bases remained unmatched. The CDR3 spells CASSYGTSGGATKNIQYF. DNA for the CDR3: TGTGCCAGCAGTTACGGGACTAGCGGGGGGGCTACCAAAAACATTCAGTACTTC.

This clonotype showed up just a few times. The V gene is TRBV6-5, the J gene TRBJ2-7; D may be TRBD1 or TRBD2 (6 bases each). The CDR3 is 14 residues long. Germline assignment: CDR1 MNHEY and CDR2 SVGAGI. V lost 2 bases and J lost 1, with 9 bases in between. For the CDR3, the DNA is TGTGCCAGCAGTTACGGAGGGGGTTCCTACGAGCAGTACGTC. Translation gives CASSYGGGSYEQYV.

This sequence joins TRBV5-1 and TRBJ2-7; tentative D call: TRBD1 (6 bases). Looked up from germline, CDR1 is SGHRS and CDR2 is YFSETQ. V lost 0 bases to trimming and J lost 0 bases, with 13 bases between them. The CDR3 length is 16 residues. For the CDR3, the DNA is TGCGCCAGCAGCTTGGACCCGACAGGTTCCTCCTACGAGCAGTACTTC. It specifies CASSLDPTGSSYEQYF. The variable domain in full, completed from reference TRBV5-1 and TRBJ2-7, reads KAGVTQTPRYLIKTRGQQVTLSCSPISGHRSVSWYQQTPGQGLQFLFEYFSETQRNKGNFPGRFSGRQFSNSRSEMNVSTLELGDSALYLCASSLDPTGSSYEQYFGPGTRLTVT.

This clonotype was picked up many times. The rearrangement joins TRBV5-5 to TRBJ2-5; 9 positions match TRBD2. This CDR3 comprises 17 residues. V lost 1 base, J lost 5 bases, and 12 bases stayed unmatched. Germline loops: CDR1 SGHKS, CDR2 YYEKEE (reference sequence). CDR3 region: CASSLNPSGVSTETQYF. As DNA, the CDR3 is TGTGCCAGCAGCTTGAACCCTAGCGGGGTGTCCACGGAGACCCAGTACTTC. The full variable domain, its missing parts supplied by reference TRBV5-5 and TRBJ2-5, is DAGVTQSPTHLIKTRGQQVTLRCSPISGHKSVSWYQQVLGQGPQFIFQYYEKEERGRGNFPDRFSARQFPNYSSELNVNALLLGDSALYLCASSLNPSGVSTETQYFGPGTRLLVL.

As concerns this clonotype: One junction end disagrees with the germline gene, perhaps due to a read error. This chain joins TRBV11-2 and TRBJ1-2; TRBD1 agrees at 8 bases. The CDR3 extends over 16 amino acids. From germline, CDR1 is SGHAT and CDR2 FQNNGV. Written as DNA, the CDR3 is TGTGCCAGCAGCTTAGGGGGGACAGGATCCAACTATGGCTTCACCTTC. Translated, it gives CASSLGGTGSNYGFTF.

This clonotype came up many times. This chain links TRBV12-3 or TRBV12-4 with TRBJ2-2; TRBD2 agrees at 9 bases. There are 17 residues in the CDR3. V lost 3 bases, J lost 0 bases, and 5 bases stayed unmatched. Here the CDR3 DNA reads TGTGCCAGCAGTTTCTCTAGCGGGGTACCGAACACCGGGGAGCTGTTTTTT. Protein: CASSFSSGVPNTGELFF.

In its sample, this clonotype was seen a few times. The CDR3: CASSPRSGQGGSEAFF. CDR3 in DNA: TGTGCCAGCTCACCACGCTCCGGACAGGGTGGCAGTGAAGCTTTCTTT. This rearrangement joins TRBV18 to TRBJ1-1; the match to TRBD1 covers 8 bases. Germline values: CDR1 KGHSH, CDR2 LQKENI. The CDR3 covers 16 residues. V lost 1 base, J lost 7 bases, and 11 bases stayed unmatched.